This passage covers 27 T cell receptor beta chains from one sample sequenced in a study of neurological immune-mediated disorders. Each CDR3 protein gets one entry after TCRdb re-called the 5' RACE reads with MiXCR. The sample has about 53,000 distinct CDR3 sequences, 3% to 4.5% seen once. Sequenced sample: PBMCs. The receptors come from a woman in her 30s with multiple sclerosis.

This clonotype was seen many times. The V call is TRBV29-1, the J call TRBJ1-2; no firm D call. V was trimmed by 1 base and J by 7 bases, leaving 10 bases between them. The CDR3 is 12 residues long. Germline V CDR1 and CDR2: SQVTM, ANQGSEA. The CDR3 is CSVEVRSPGYTF. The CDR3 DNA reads TGCAGCGTTGAAGTTCGCAGTCCTGGCTACACCTTC. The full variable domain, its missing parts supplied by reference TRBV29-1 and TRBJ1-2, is SAVISQKPSRDICQRGTSLTIQCQVDSQVTMMFWYRQQPGQSLTLIATANQGSEATYESGFVIDKFPISRPNLTFSTLTVSNMSPEDSSIYLCSVEVRSPGYTFGSGTRLTVV.

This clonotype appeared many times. The CDR3 spells CASSLVGQGGHGYTF. CDR3 bases: TGCGCCAGCAGCTTGGTGGGACAGGGAGGACATGGCTACACCTTC. The rearrangement joins TRBV5-1 to TRBJ1-2, with 9 bases identical to TRBD1. Germline trimming cut 0 bases from V and 6 bases from J; bases unmatched to any gene: 6. Germline assignment: CDR1 SGHRS and CDR2 YFSETQ. This CDR3 contains 15 residues.

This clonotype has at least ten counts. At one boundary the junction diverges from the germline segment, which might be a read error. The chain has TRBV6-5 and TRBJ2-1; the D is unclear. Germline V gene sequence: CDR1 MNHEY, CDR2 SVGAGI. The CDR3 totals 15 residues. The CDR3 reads CASSTSGRTTNGQFF. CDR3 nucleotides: TGTGCCAGCAGCACCTCAGGCAGGACCACCAATGGGCAGTTCTTC.

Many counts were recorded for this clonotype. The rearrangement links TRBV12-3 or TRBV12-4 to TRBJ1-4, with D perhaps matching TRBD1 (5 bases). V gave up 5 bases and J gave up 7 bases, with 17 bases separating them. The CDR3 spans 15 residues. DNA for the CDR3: TGTGCCAGCAGTCCCAATCGGGGGGGAGGTGAAAAACTGTTTTTT. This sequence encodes CASSPNRGGGEKLFF.

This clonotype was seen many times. The CDR3 DNA sequence: TGTGCCAGCAGTTACTCGGAGAAGGGTCAGCCCCAGCATTTT. Protein sequence: CASSYSEKGQPQHF. V and J are TRBV6-6 and TRBJ1-5; D is unresolved. This CDR3 has 14 amino acids. Looked up from germline, CDR1 is MNHNY and CDR2 is SVGAGI (reference sequence). V was pared by 0 bases and J by 6 bases, with 9 bases between.

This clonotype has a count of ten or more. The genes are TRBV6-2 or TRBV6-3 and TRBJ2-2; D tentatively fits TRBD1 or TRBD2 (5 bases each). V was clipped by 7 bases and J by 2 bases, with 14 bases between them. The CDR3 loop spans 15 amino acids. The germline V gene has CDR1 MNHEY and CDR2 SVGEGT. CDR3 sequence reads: CASTYGTTNTGELFF. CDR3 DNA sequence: TGTGCCAGCACCTACGGGACCACCAACACCGGGGAGCTGTTTTTT.

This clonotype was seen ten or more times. CDR3 DNA sequence: TGCAGCGTTGTAATGAGTGGGACTGAAGCTTTCTTT. Residues: CSVVMSGTEAFF. V and J are TRBV29-1 and TRBJ1-1, with no clear D. The length of the CDR3 is 12 residues. CDR1 and CDR2 (germline): SQVTM, ANQGSEA. Trimming cost V 4 bases and J 5 bases, with 11 bases left between them.

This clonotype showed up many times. In DNA, the CDR3 is TGTGCCAGCAGCGTAGAGGCGGGGGGTACACAAGAGACCCAGTACTTC. This sequence encodes CASSVEAGGTQETQYF. V gene TRBV5-5 combines with J gene TRBJ2-5; 8 nucleotides match TRBD2. CDR1 is SGHKS, CDR2 YYEKEE, per germline (reference sequence). The CDR3 has 16 amino acids. J was trimmed by 2 bases and V by 4 bases; bases with no gene match: 10.

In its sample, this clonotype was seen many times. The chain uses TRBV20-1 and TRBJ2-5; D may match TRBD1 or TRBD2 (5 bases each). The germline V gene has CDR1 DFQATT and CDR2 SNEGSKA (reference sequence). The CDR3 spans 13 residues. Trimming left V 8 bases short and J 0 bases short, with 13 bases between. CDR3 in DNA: TGCAGTCCCAGTTGGGGGAACCAAGAGACCCAGTACTTC. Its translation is CSPSWGNQETQYF.

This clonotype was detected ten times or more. The CDR3 nucleotides are TGCGCCAGCAGCGGCGAGAGGGGGAATGAAAAACTGTTTTTT. Its translation is CASSGERGNEKLFF. The rearrangement uses TRBV5-1 and TRBJ1-4; D may be TRBD1 (6 bases). The CDR3 is 14 residues long. V lost 4 bases and J 5 bases, leaving 12 bases between the germline ends. Germline V gene lookup returns CDR1 SGHRS and CDR2 YFSETQ.

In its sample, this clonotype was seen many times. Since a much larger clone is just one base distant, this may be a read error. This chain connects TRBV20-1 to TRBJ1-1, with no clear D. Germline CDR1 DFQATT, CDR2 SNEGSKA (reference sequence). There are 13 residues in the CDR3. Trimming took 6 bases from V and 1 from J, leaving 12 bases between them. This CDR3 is CSARREGNTEAFF. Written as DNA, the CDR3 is TGCAGTGCCCGCCGGGAAGGGAACACTGAAGCTTTCTTT.

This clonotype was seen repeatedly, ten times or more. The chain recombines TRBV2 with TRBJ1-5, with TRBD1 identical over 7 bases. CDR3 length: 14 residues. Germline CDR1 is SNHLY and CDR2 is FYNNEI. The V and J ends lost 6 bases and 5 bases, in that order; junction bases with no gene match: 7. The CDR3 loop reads CASSPDRAHQPQHF. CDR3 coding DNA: TGTGCCAGCAGCCCAGACAGGGCCCATCAGCCCCAGCATTTT.

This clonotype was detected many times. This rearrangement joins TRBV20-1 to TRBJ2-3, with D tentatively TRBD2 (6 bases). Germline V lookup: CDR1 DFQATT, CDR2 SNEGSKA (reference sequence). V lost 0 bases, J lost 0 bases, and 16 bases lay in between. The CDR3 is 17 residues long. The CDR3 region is CSARDQGGVSSTDTQYF. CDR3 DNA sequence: TGCAGTGCTAGAGATCAAGGCGGGGTTAGCAGCACAGATACGCAGTATTTT.

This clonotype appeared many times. The DNA for the CDR3 is TGTGCCAGTACCCCGACGGGCCTAGAAAACATTCAGTACTTC. Amino acid sequence: CASTPTGLENIQYF. The rearrangement uses TRBV19 and TRBJ2-4; D is uncertain. With 7 bases removed from V and 5 bases from J, the gap between germline ends came to 15 bases. Per the germline V gene, CDR1 is LNHDA and CDR2 is SQIVND (reference sequence). This CDR3 comprises 14 residues.

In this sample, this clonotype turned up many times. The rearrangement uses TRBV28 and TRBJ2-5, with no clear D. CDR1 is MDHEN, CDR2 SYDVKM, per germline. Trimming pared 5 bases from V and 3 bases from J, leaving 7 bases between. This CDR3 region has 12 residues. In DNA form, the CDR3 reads TGTGCCAGCAGTCCCAGTAAAGAGACCCAGTACTTC. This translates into CASSPSKETQYF. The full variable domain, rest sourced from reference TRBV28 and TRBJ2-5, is DVKVTQSSRYLVKRTGEKVFLECVQDMDHENMFWYRQDPGLGLRLIYFSYDVKMKEKGDIPEGYSVSREKKERFSLILESASTNQTSMYLCASSPSKETQYFGPGTRLLVL.

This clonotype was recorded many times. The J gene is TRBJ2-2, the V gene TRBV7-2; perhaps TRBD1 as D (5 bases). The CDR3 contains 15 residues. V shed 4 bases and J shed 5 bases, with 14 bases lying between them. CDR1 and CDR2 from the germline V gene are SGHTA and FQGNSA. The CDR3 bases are TGTGCCAGCAGCTGGGGTGGGGCCGGGACCGGGGAGCTGTTTTTT. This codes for CASSWGGAGTGELFF.

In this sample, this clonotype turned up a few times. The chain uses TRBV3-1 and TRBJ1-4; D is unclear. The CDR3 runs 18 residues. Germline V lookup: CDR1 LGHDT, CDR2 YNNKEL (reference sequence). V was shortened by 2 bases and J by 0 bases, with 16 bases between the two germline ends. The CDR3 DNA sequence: TGTGCCAGCAGCCAACAACTAACAGCCTGGACAACTAATGAAAAACTGTTTTTT. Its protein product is CASSQQLTAWTTNEKLFF.

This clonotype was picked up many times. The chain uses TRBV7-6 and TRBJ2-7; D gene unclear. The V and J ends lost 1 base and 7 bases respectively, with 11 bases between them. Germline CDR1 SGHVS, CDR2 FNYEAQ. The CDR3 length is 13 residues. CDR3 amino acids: CASSLVAGREQYF. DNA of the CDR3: TGTGCCAGCAGCTTAGTGGCCGGAAGGGAGCAGTACTTC.

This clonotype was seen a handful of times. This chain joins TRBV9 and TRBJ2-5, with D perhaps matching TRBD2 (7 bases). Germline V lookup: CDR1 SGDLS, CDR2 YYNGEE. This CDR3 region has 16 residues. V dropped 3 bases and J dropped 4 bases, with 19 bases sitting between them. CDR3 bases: TGTGCCAGCAGCGCTGACATTCGAGGGGGGGGAGAGACCCAGTACTTC. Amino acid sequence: CASSADIRGGGETQYF.

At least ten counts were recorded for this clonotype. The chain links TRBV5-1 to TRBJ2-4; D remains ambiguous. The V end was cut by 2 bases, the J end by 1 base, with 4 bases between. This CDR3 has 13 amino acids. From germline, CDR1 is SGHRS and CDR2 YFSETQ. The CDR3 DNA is TGCGCCAGCAGCTTCGGGGCCAAAAACATTCAGTACTTC. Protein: CASSFGAKNIQYF.

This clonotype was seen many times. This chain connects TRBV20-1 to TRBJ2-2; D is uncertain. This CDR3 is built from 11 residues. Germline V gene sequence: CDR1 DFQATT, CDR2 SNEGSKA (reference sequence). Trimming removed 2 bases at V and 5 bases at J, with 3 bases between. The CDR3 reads CSARTTGELFF. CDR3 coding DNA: TGCAGTGCTAGAACGACCGGGGAGCTGTTTTTT.

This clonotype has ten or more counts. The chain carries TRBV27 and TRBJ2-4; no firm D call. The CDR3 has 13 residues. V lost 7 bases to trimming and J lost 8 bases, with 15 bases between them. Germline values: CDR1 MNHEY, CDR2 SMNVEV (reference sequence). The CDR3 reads CASTSPGGDIQYF. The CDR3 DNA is TGTGCCAGCACCTCCCCAGGTGGGGACATTCAGTACTTC.

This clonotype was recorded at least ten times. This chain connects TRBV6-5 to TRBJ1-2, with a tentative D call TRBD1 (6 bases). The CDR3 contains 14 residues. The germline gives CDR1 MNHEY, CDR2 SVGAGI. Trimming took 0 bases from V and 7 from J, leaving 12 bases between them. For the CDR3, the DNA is TGTGCCAGCAGTTACTCCACAGGGTTCTCTGGCTACACCTTC. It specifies CASSYSTGFSGYTF.

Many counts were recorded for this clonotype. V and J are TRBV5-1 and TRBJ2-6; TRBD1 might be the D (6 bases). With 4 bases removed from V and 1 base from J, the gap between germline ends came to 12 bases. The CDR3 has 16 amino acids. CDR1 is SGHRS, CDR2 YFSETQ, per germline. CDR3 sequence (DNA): TGCGCCAGCAGCGGGCCGACAGGTTCTGGGGCCAACGTCCTGACTTTC. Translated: CASSGPTGSGANVLTF.

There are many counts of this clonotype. The CDR3 region has the DNA TGTGCCAGCAGCCTCGACAGGGGGTATCAGCCCCAGCATTTT. Protein: CASSLDRGYQPQHF. The chain links TRBV7-8 to TRBJ1-5; TRBD1 agrees at 9 bases. V lost 5 bases and J lost 5; bases outside the gene matches: 4. The CDR3 sequence is 14 residues long. Germline V gives CDR1 SGHVS, CDR2 FQNEAQ.

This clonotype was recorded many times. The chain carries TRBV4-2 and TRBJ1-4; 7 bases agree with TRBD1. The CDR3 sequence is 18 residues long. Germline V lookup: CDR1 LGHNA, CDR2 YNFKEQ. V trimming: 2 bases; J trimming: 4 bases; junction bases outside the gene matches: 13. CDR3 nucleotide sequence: TGTGCCAGCAGCCAACCATTAACAGGGGCGGGCGTTAATGAAAAACTGTTTTTT. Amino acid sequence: CASSQPLTGAGVNEKLFF.

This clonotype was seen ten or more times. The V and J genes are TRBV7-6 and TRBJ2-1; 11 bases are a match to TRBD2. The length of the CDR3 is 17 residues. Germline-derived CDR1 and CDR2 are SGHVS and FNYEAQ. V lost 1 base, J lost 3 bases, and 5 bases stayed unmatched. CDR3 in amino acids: CASSLGQGLAVYNEQFF. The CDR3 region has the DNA TGTGCCAGCAGCTTAGGTCAGGGACTAGCGGTCTACAATGAGCAGTTCTTC.